These 13 T cell receptor beta chains were all obtained from the same sample, sequenced in a study of T cells after yellow fever vaccination. MiXCR was run by TCRdb on the 5' RACE reads, yielding one entry per CDR3 protein. The sample contains over 300,000 distinct CDR3 sequences, around 7% of which appear only once. The sequences come from PBMCs, collected 45 days after the first yellow fever vaccination. Receptors were obtained from a man in his late teens or twenties who received the YFV17D yellow fever vaccine.

This clonotype was found many times. The rearrangement joins TRBV5-1 to TRBJ1-1, with D unresolved. Germline CDR1 reads SGHRS; CDR2 reads YFSETQ. V was cut by 0 bases and J by 1 base, with 4 bases left in between. The CDR3 runs 13 residues. The DNA of the CDR3 is TGCGCCAGCAGCTTGGTGTGGAACACTGAAGCTTTCTTT. The encoded protein is CASSLVWNTEAFF.

This chain uses TRBV12-3 or TRBV12-4 with TRBJ2-6; D is perhaps TRBD2 (6 bases). V was cut by 5 bases and J by 2 bases, with 13 bases left in between. This CDR3 is 16 amino acids long. CDR3 protein: CASSAGMAAGANVLTF. DNA of the CDR3: TGTGCCAGCAGTGCGGGGATGGCAGCTGGGGCCAACGTCCTGACTTTC.

The gene calls are TRBV19 and TRBJ2-1; D is possibly TRBD2 (7 bases). Germline CDR1 and CDR2: LNHDA and SQIVND (reference sequence). This CDR3 comprises 18 residues. The V and J ends lost 3 bases and 7 bases respectively, with 25 bases between them. CDR3 sequence reads: CASSIGGGALPLPNEQFF. The CDR3 nucleotides are TGTGCCAGTAGTATCGGTGGGGGGGCCCTTCCCCTACCTAATGAGCAGTTCTTC.

The rearrangement links TRBV5-5 to TRBJ2-1, with a weak D call TRBD2 (5 bases). The V and J ends lost 6 bases and 5 bases respectively, with 15 bases between them. The germline V gene has CDR1 SGHKS and CDR2 YYEKEE (reference sequence). The CDR3 runs to 14 residues. CDR3: CASINTGIHNEQFF. The CDR3 DNA sequence: TGTGCCAGCATCAATACCGGGATTCACAATGAGCAGTTCTTC.

This clonotype was counted many times. CDR3 coding DNA: TGCGCCAGCAGCTCGGACCGCTATGGCTACACCTTC. This translates into CASSSDRYGYTF. The chain links TRBV5-1 to TRBJ1-2; D uncertain. CDR3 length equals 12 residues. V gave up 3 bases and J gave up 4 bases, with 7 bases separating them. Per the germline V gene, CDR1 is SGHRS and CDR2 is YFSETQ. Based on the CDR3 plus reference TRBV5-1 and TRBJ1-2, the full variable domain is KAGVTQTPRYLIKTRGQQVTLSCSPISGHRSVSWYQQTPGQGLQFLFEYFSETQRNKGNFPGRFSGRQFSNSRSEMNVSTLELGDSALYLCASSSDRYGYTFGSGTRLTVV.

There are a few counts of this clonotype. This rearrangement joins TRBV29-1 to TRBJ2-4; TRBD1 agrees at 8 bases. Germline loops: CDR1 SQVTM, CDR2 ANQGSEA. This CDR3 is built from 12 residues. V shed 3 bases and J 10 bases; nucleotides not matched to a gene: 5. In DNA form, the CDR3 reads TGCAGCGTTGAGGACAGGGCCGGGATTCAGTACTTC. This gives the protein CSVEDRAGIQYF.

This clonotype occurred a few times. V is TRBV3-1 and J is TRBJ1-6, with D hard to call. V was pared by 0 bases and J by 7 bases, with 4 bases between. Germline V lookup: CDR1 LGHDT, CDR2 YNNKEL (reference sequence). The CDR3 contains 13 residues. CDR3 DNA sequence: TGTGCCAGCAGCCAAGACCCAAATTCACCCCTCCACTTT. Amino acids: CASSQDPNSPLHF.

This clonotype was seen only a few times. The V and J genes are TRBV11-2 and TRBJ2-1; 8 bases line up with TRBD2. CDR1 SGHAT and CDR2 FQNNGV come from the germline V gene. The trim removed 5 bases at V and 8 bases at J, leaving 14 bases unmatched. The CDR3 consists of 16 residues. DNA for the CDR3: TGTGCCAGCAGCCCCCTTTTGGGACTAGTTTTCGATGAGCAGTTCTTC. Amino acid sequence: CASSPLLGLVFDEQFF.

The chain recombines TRBV14 with TRBJ2-3; a weak D match, TRBD1 (6 bases). The CDR3 runs 17 residues. CDR1 SGHDN and CDR2 FVKESK come from the germline V gene. V shed 1 base and J shed 3 bases, with 17 bases lying between them. The CDR3 spells CASSQVTTGWETDTQYF. CDR3 sequence (DNA): TGTGCCAGCAGCCAAGTCACTACAGGGTGGGAGACAGATACGCAGTATTTT.

The sample holds a few counts of this clonotype. The chain joins TRBV2 to TRBJ2-1, with 8 bases lining up with TRBD2. The CDR3 loop spans 13 amino acids. Germline V CDR1 and CDR2: SNHLY, FYNNEI. J lost 10 bases, V lost 7 bases, and 9 bases had no gene match. CDR3 in amino acids: CASIGTSQEEQFF. CDR3 nucleotide sequence: TGTGCCAGCATCGGGACTAGTCAGGAGGAGCAGTTCTTC.

The chain recombines TRBV27 with TRBJ1-1; TRBD1 is a possible D gene (5 bases). This CDR3 is 15 amino acids long. The V and J ends lost 3 bases and 3 bases respectively, with 14 bases between them. Germline V gene data show CDR1 as MNHEY and CDR2 as SMNVEV (reference sequence). CDR3 amino acids: CASSFAGAVDTEAFF. CDR3 nucleotide sequence: TGTGCCAGCAGTTTTGCCGGGGCGGTGGACACTGAAGCTTTCTTT.

V gene TRBV7-8 combines with J gene TRBJ1-1, with a weak D call TRBD1 (6 bases). CDR1 and CDR2 (germline): SGHVS, FQNEAQ. Deletions cut 5 bases from V and 6 bases from J, with 19 bases between. The CDR3 consists of 15 residues. The DNA of the CDR3 is TGTGCCAGCAGCCCGAGTTTTGGGGGGCACGCTGAAGCTTTCTTT. It encodes CASSPSFGGHAEAFF. Combining the CDR3 with reference TRBV7-8 and TRBJ1-1 gives the whole variable domain GAGVSQSPRYKVAKRGQDVALRCDPISGHVSLFWYQQALGQGPEFLTYFQNEAQLDKSGLPSDRFFAERPEGSVSTLKIQRTQQEDSAVYLCASSPSFGGHAEAFFGQGTRLTVV.

This clonotype was observed a handful of times. The rearrangement joins TRBV19 to TRBJ2-1; 9 positions match TRBD1. V shed 5 bases, J shed 2 bases, and the junction held 4 bases outside the gene matches. Germline values: CDR1 LNHDA, CDR2 SQIVND (reference sequence). There are 15 residues in the CDR3. The CDR3 DNA sequence: TGTGCCAGTAGTGTGGGACAGGGTCCCTACAATGAGCAGTTCTTC. It yields the protein CASSVGQGPYNEQFF.